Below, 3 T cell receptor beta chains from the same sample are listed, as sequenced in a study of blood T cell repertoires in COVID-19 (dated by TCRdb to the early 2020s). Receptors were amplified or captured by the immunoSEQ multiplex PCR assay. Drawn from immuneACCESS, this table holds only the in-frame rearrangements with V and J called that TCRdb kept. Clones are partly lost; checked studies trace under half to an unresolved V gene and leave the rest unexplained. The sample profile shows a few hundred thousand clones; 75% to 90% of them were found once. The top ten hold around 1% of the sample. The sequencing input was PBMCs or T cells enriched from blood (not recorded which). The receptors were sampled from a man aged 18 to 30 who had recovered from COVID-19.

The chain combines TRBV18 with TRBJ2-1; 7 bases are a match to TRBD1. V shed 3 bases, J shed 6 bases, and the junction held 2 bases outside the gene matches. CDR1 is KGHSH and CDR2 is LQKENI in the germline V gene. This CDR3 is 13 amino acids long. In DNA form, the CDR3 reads TGTGCCAGCTCACCCGACAGGGTCAATGAGCAGTTCTTC. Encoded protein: CASSPDRVNEQFF.

In DNA, the CDR3 is TGTGCCTGCTCGGGAGCGGGAGTAGCCGAGCAGTACTTC. The encoded protein is CACSGAGVAEQYF. The rearrangement joins TRBV6-5 to TRBJ2-7; 8 bases map to TRBD2. From germline, CDR1 is MNHEY and CDR2 SVGAGI. The CDR3 is 13 amino acids. V shed 11 bases and J 6 bases; nucleotides not matched to a gene: 12.

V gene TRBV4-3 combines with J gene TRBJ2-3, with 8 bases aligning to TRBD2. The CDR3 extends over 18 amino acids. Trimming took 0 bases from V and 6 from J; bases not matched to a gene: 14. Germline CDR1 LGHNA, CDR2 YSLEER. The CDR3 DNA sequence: TGCGCCAGCAGCCAAGATATGGTAGCGGGAACGGGGGGGGATACGCAGTATTTT. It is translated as CASSQDMVAGTGGDTQYF.